One T cell receptor beta chain is described in this entry. This clone's antigen is unknown. No much larger clone is present one base from it, and per-base qualities are unavailable. Its CDR3 holds 15 amino acids, cysteine through phenylalanine. Only the CDR3 portion is preserved as DNA: 45 bases, with reading frame beginning at the first base. CDR1 and CDR2, looked up from the germline V gene (reference sequence), are LNHDA and SQIVND. V is shortened by 7 bases, J by 1 base, and the region joining them spans 16 bases. Libraries came from the immunoSEQ multiplex PCR assay. The study's own analysis went as follows. A statistical classification framework was built to diagnose cytomegalovirus status from the catalog of TCR beta chain sequences. As stored in TCRdb, this immuneACCESS dataset retains in-frame rearrangements with V and J assigned. A fraction of the clones does not appear; measured against another copy, unresolved V genes explain less than half of the discrepancy, and the remainder lacks a known reason. That table is the source of V, J and clone size, and D and trimming were worked out from the DNA. A total of 250,000 to 350,000 clones appear in this sample, around 90% of them only once. The ten largest clones represent roughly 0.96% of the sample.

Separate from the approximately 670-subject first cohort, the validation cohort of roughly 110 subjects was the group to which the donors belonged. The entry originates in a study of cytomegalovirus exposure and HLA in healthy donors listed by TCRdb under 2017. As for the study more broadly: According to a later analysis, the 120 or so validation repertoires were produced on the same platform as the 600 to 850 repertoires of the first cohort. Besides the first cohort of around 670 subjects, a separate validation cohort made up of over a hundred different subjects was used. High-throughput TCR immunosequencing, statistical association of individual TCRs with disease status, and machine learning were combined to predict cytomegalovirus infection status. The aim of the study was to test whether cataloging public T cell receptors could identify signatures of past pathogen exposure. What the study reported, not specific to this receptor: In both the original and validation cohorts, the classifier was reported to diagnose cytomegalovirus status with high specificity and sensitivity. A later analysis found that TCRs clustered in the first cohort also tended to co-occur in the 120 or so validation repertoires, with more than 90% of cluster scores above 0. According to the authors, the approach could potentially be generalized to other disease states and immunological phenotypes. Most TCR sequences were observed very rarely across donors, whereas some public TCRs were present in many individuals. A later analysis had no HLA typing for the validation cohort, so co-occurrence there was scored across all 130 or so repertoires. Three of the identified cytomegalovirus-associated TCR beta chains were confirmed in vitro to be specific for cytomegalovirus antigens. The study listed 170 or so TCR beta chains as associated with cytomegalovirus.

Source material: PBMCs. The V and J segments used are TRBV19 and TRBJ1-1; 6 matching bases give a weak D call of TRBD1. This sequence originates from a man aged 25 to 40 in good health and CMV-seronegative. This receptor carries the CDR3 CASTPRGQRNTEAFF. The DNA sequence reads TGTGCCAGTACCCCTCGCGGACAGCGGAACACTGAAGCTTTCTTT.